This entry lists 20 T cell receptor beta chains sequenced from one sample in a study of T-cell reconstitution after alpha-beta-depleted transplantation in children. During its preparation, the TCRbeta library received unique molecular identifiers. From the PCR reads, TCRdb called clonotypes with MiXCR, one entry per CDR3 protein. This sample has 490,000 or so distinct CDR3 sequences, with around 13% found just once. The material was PBMCs from the stem cell graft donor, obtained from the stem cell graft. These receptors came from a human donor who donated a stem cell graft to a child with combined immunodeficiency.

V gene TRBV7-3 combines with J gene TRBJ2-6; D is perhaps TRBD1 (6 bases). Germline CDR1 reads SGHTA; CDR2 reads FQGTGA. CDR3 length equals 19 residues. The V and J ends lost 5 bases and 0 bases respectively, with 20 bases between them. In DNA, the CDR3 is TGTGCCAGCAGCAGATACCAAACAGGGACCTACTCTGGGGCCAACGTCCTGACTTTC. Encoded protein: CASSRYQTGTYSGANVLTF.

This clonotype showed up just a few times. This sequence joins TRBV4-3 and TRBJ1-5, with D possibly TRBD1 on 6 matching bases. V lost 1 base to trimming and J lost 6 bases, with 13 bases between them. In germline, CDR1 is LGHNA, CDR2 YSLEER. The length of the CDR3 is 15 residues. The CDR3 nucleotides are TGCGCCAGCAGCCAAGGTTACGGGACACTTCAGCCCCAGCATTTT. Its protein product is CASSQGYGTLQPQHF.

The chain links TRBV30 to TRBJ2-2; possible D gene TRBD2, 5 bases. CDR1 GTSNPN and CDR2 SVGIG come from the germline V gene (reference sequence). The CDR3 is 15 residues long. Trimming removed 2 bases from V and 8 bases from J, with 18 bases in between. The CDR3 coding sequence is TGTGCCTGGAGTCCTGTTACCGGAGCGGAGGGGGAGCTGTTTTTT. It encodes CAWSPVTGAEGELFF.

This clonotype was detected many times. J is TRBJ2-2 and V is TRBV12-3 or TRBV12-4, with 7 bases matching TRBD1. The V and J ends lost 6 bases and 9 bases, in that order; junction bases with no gene match: 4. There are 12 residues in the CDR3. The CDR3 DNA reads TGTGCCAGCAGCCGAGGGGGCCGGGAGCTGTTTTTT. Protein: CASSRGGRELFF.

As for this clonotype: Given a much more abundant clone one base away, this may be a read error. The V and J genes are TRBV2 and TRBJ2-7; 10 positions match TRBD2. Trimming took 6 bases from V and 2 from J; bases not matched to a gene: 1. Germline CDR1 is SNHLY and CDR2 is FYNNEI. The CDR3 runs to 13 residues. Written as DNA, the CDR3 is TGTGCCAGCAGGGGGACTAGCGCCTACGAGCAGTACTTC. This codes for CASRGTSAYEQYF.

V and J are TRBV9 and TRBJ2-1; 8 bases agree with TRBD1. CDR1 is SGDLS and CDR2 is YYNGEE in the germline V gene. The CDR3 spans 14 residues. V shed 7 bases, J shed 5 bases, and the junction held 8 bases outside the gene matches. For the CDR3, the DNA is TGTGCCAGCCGAGTCCAGGGGGCTCACAATGAGCAGTTCTTC. Protein sequence: CASRVQGAHNEQFF. Supplemented by reference TRBV9 and TRBJ2-1, the full variable domain reads DSGVTQTPKHLITATGQRVTLRCSPRSGDLSVYWYQQSLDQGLQFLIQYYNGEERAKGNILERFSAQQFPDLHSELNLSSLELGDSALYFCASRVQGAHNEQFFGPGTRLTVL.

The chain links TRBV27 to TRBJ2-7, with 8 bases that match TRBD1. Germline CDR1 and CDR2: MNHEY and SMNVEV (reference sequence). Trimming at V came to 5 bases and at J to 3 bases, leaving 6 bases not matched to a gene. The CDR3 runs 14 residues. The CDR3 protein is CASSAETGVYEQYF. The CDR3 coding sequence is TGTGCCAGCAGTGCGGAGACAGGGGTCTACGAGCAGTACTTC.

This chain connects TRBV20-1 to TRBJ2-1, with TRBD2 identical over 8 bases. The CDR3 has 13 amino acids. V was pared by 0 bases and J by 11 bases, with 6 bases of the junction left unmatched. Per germline, CDR1 DFQATT and CDR2 SNEGSKA (reference sequence). The CDR3 nucleotides are TGCAGTGCTAGAGATCCCGGGAGGGGTCAGCAGTTCTTC. This gives the protein CSARDPGRGQQFF.

The genes are TRBV12-3 or TRBV12-4 and TRBJ1-2; possible D gene TRBD1, 5 bases. This CDR3 contains 14 residues. Trimming pared 4 bases from V and 5 bases from J, leaving 14 bases between. This chain's CDR3 is CASSYAGPEYGYTF. The CDR3 DNA is TGTGCCAGCAGTTACGCGGGGCCGGAATATGGCTACACCTTC.

This chain connects TRBV11-2 to TRBJ2-1; possibly TRBD2 for D (5 bases). Germline V lookup: CDR1 SGHAT, CDR2 FQNNGV. V was shortened by 5 bases and J by 4 bases, with 15 bases between the two germline ends. The length of the CDR3 is 15 residues. For the CDR3, the DNA is TGTGCCAGCAGCCCGGACCGAGCGGTATACAATGAGCAGTTCTTC. It is translated as CASSPDRAVYNEQFF.

This clonotype has ten or more counts. The chain couples TRBV12-3 or TRBV12-4 to TRBJ2-7; TRBD1 might be the D (6 bases). The CDR3 runs 15 residues. The V end lost 6 bases, the J end lost 3 bases, and 18 bases lay between the germline ends. CDR3 DNA sequence: TGTGCCAGCAGCAAAAAACGTCCAGGGGACTACGAGCAGTACTTC. Translated: CASSKKRPGDYEQYF.

The chain couples TRBV14 to TRBJ2-3; D is perhaps TRBD1 or TRBD2 (5 bases each). The germline gives CDR1 SGHDN, CDR2 FVKESK. Trimming took 0 bases from V and 3 from J, leaving 13 bases between them. This CDR3 spans 16 amino acids. CDR3 region: CASSQDPGLRTDTQYF. The DNA of the CDR3 is TGTGCCAGCAGCCAAGATCCGGGGCTGAGGACAGATACGCAGTATTTT.

This clonotype was observed a few times. The chain joins TRBV2 to TRBJ1-2, with D perhaps TRBD1 (5 bases). Trimming left V 5 bases short and J 0 bases short, with 10 bases between. CDR3 length: 14 amino acids. The germline V gene has CDR1 SNHLY and CDR2 FYNNEI. CDR3 protein: CASSQGGSNYGYTF. The CDR3 region has the DNA TGTGCCAGCAGTCAGGGAGGTTCTAACTATGGCTACACCTTC.

In its sample, this clonotype was seen a few times. The chain combines TRBV27 with TRBJ2-3, with 11 positions matching TRBD2. The V gene's germline CDR1 is MNHEY and CDR2 SMNVEV (reference sequence). V shed 5 bases, J shed 4 bases, and the junction held 11 bases outside the gene matches. There are 17 residues in the CDR3. This CDR3 reads CASSPRGRTSGSDTQYF. The CDR3 nucleotides read TGTGCCAGCAGTCCGAGGGGCCGGACTAGCGGGTCAGATACGCAGTATTTT.

Only a few counts were recorded for this clonotype. The J gene is TRBJ2-1, the V gene TRBV20-1, with D hard to call. The CDR3 length is 14 residues. V lost 6 bases to trimming and J lost 0 bases, with 12 bases between them. Germline lookup yields CDR1 DFQATT and CDR2 SNEGSKA (reference sequence). The chain's CDR3 is CSAPEVSSYNEQFF. The CDR3 DNA sequence: TGCAGTGCGCCAGAGGTGAGCTCCTACAATGAGCAGTTCTTC.

V is TRBV5-1 and J is TRBJ2-1; 9 nucleotides agree with TRBD1. Germline-derived CDR1 and CDR2 are SGHRS and YFSETQ. V trimming: 2 bases; J trimming: 8 bases; junction bases outside the gene matches: 8. The CDR3 sequence is 15 residues long. The CDR3 region is CASSFPGQGNDEQFF. In DNA, the CDR3 is TGCGCCAGCAGCTTTCCGGGACAGGGAAACGATGAGCAGTTCTTC.

This clonotype was counted at least ten times. The chain recombines TRBV10-3 with TRBJ2-1; 11 positions agree with TRBD2. The CDR3 has 15 amino acids. Germline V gene sequence: CDR1 ENHRY, CDR2 SYGVKD. V lost 4 bases, J lost 5 bases, and 4 bases stayed unmatched. The CDR3 nucleotides are TGTGCCATCAGTGTAGCACTAGCGGGGGACAATGAGCAGTTCTTC. It specifies CAISVALAGDNEQFF.

This clonotype occurred a few times. This chain joins TRBV9 and TRBJ1-2; a possible D gene is TRBD1 (5 bases). With 2 bases removed from V and 5 bases from J, the gap between germline ends came to 10 bases. The CDR3 spans 13 residues. Per germline, CDR1 SGDLS and CDR2 YYNGEE. CDR3 sequence reads: CASSVTQEYGYTF. As DNA, the CDR3 is TGTGCCAGCAGCGTGACACAGGAATATGGCTACACCTTC.

This chain links TRBV12-3 or TRBV12-4 with TRBJ1-1; 10 bases align to TRBD1. Unmatched junction bases numbered 5, after V lost 3 bases and J lost 7 bases. The CDR3 extends over 14 amino acids. The CDR3 sequence is CASSFDRGQGEAFF. CDR3 DNA sequence: TGTGCCAGCAGTTTTGACAGGGGGCAGGGTGAAGCTTTCTTT.

This clonotype was seen a few times. The genes are TRBV15 and TRBJ2-5; possibly TRBD1 or TRBD2 for D (5 bases each). Per germline, CDR1 LNHNV and CDR2 YYDKDF (reference sequence). The CDR3 extends over 13 amino acids. With 8 bases removed from V and 5 bases from J, the gap between germline ends came to 15 bases. CDR3 coding DNA: TGTGCCACCGGGGACGGTCTGGCGGAGACCCAGTACTTC. This gives the protein CATGDGLAETQYF.